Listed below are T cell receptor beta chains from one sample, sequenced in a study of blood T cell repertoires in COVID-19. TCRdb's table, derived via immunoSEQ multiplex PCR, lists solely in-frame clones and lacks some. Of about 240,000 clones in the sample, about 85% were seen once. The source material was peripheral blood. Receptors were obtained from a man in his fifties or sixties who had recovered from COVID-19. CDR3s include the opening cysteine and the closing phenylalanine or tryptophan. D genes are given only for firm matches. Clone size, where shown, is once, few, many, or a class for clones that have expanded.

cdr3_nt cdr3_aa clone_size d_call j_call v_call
TGTGCCAGCAGCCTCCCCGGGGTTCGGGCTGAAGCTTTCTTT CASSLPGVRAEAFF . . TRBJ1-1 TRBV6-5
TGCGCCAGCAGCTCATCAGGGATCCGTAATTCACCCCTCCACTTT CASSSSGIRNSPLHF once . TRBJ1-6 TRBV5-1
TGTGCCACCGACAGGGACGGTAGCAATCAGCCCCAGCATTTT CATDRDGSNQPQHF . TRBD1 TRBJ1-5 TRBV10-3
TGTGCCAGCAGCCGTACGGGGATTAACACCGGGGAGCTGTTTTTT CASSRTGINTGELFF . . TRBJ2-2 TRBV6-6
TGTGCCAGCAGCAAAGGGGAAAACTATGGCTACACCTTC CASSKGENYGYTF few . TRBJ1-2 TRBV9
TGTGCCAGCAGCCCCTCAAGAGGGCCCCAGCATTTT CASSPSRGPQHF . . TRBJ1-5 TRBV7-9
TGCGCCAGCAGCTTACAGCGGGGGACGAGCACAGATACGCAGTATTTT CASSLQRGTSTDTQYF . TRBD2 TRBJ2-3 TRBV5-1
TGTGCCAGCAGTGTAATTGTCCCAGTGTCAAGCAATCAGCCCCAGCATTTT CASSVIVPVSSNQPQHF once . TRBJ1-5 TRBV6-1
TGCAGTGCTAGTCCGGGACAATTGAACACCGGGGAGCTGTTTTTT CSASPGQLNTGELFF once . TRBJ2-2 TRBV20-1
TGTGCCAGCTCACAATCACGGACAGGGCCGACCGGGGAGCTGTTTTTT CASSQSRTGPTGELFF . TRBD1 TRBJ2-2 TRBV18
TGTGCCAGCGGACTAGCGGGGGACTCAGATACGCAGTATTTT CASGLAGDSDTQYF . TRBD2 TRBJ2-3 TRBV25-1
TGTGCCAGCAGCGCTGGACAGGCCCGCCTGGAGGAGCAGTTCTTC CASSAGQARLEEQFF . TRBD1 TRBJ2-1 TRBV11-1
TGTGCCAGCAGTGACGGGAGCTATGGCTACACCTTC CASSDGSYGYTF . . TRBJ1-2 TRBV6-1
TGTGCCAGCAGTTACTCGGGGACAGACAATCAGCCCCAGCATTTT CASSYSGTDNQPQHF . TRBD1 TRBJ1-5 TRBV6-5
TGTGCCACCAGTGATTTCAGGACTAGCACAGATACGCAGTATTTT CATSDFRTSTDTQYF . . TRBJ2-3 TRBV24-1
TGTGCCAGCTCAAATACAGGAAATCAGCCCCAGCATTTT CASSNTGNQPQHF . . TRBJ1-5 TRBV18
TGTGCCAGCAGTCGGACTGTCTCCTACGAGCAGTACTTC CASSRTVSYEQYF . . TRBJ2-7 TRBV6-5
TGTGCCAGCAGCTTAGAATATGACAGGGGGCGCGGGAATGGCTACACCTTC CASSLEYDRGRGNGYTF . TRBD1 TRBJ1-2 TRBV13